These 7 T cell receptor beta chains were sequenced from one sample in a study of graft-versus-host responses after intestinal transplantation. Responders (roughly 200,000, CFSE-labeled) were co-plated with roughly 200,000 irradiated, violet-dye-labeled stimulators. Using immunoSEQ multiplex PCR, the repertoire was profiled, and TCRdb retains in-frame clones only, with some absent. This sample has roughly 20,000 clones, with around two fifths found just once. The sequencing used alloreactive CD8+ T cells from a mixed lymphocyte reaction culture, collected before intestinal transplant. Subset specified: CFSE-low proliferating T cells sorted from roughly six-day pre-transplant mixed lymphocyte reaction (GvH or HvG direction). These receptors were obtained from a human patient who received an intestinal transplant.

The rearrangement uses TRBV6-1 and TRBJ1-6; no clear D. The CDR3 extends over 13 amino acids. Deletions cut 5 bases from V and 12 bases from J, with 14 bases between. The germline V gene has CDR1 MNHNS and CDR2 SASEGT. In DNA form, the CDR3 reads TGTGCCAGCAGTTTCTTGAGCCAGTTACCCCTCCACTTT. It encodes CASSFLSQLPLHF.

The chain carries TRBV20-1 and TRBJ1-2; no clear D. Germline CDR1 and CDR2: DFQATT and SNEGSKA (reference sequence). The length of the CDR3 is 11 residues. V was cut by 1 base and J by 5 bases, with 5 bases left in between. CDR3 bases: TGCAGTGCTAGAGCCGGATATGGCTACACCTTC. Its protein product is CSARAGYGYTF.

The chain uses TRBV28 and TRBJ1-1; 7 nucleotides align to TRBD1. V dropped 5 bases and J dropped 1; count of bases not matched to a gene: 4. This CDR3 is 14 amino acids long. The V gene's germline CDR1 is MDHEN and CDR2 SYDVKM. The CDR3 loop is CASSTGVPNTEAFF. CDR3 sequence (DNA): TGTGCCAGCAGTACAGGGGTCCCGAACACTGAAGCTTTCTTT.

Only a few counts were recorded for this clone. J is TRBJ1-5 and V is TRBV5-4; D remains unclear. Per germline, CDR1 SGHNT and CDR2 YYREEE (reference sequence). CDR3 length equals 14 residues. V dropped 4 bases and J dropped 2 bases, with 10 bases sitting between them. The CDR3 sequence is CASSADGRNQPQHF. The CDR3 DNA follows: TGTGCCAGCAGCGCGGACGGGCGCAATCAGCCCCAGCATTTT. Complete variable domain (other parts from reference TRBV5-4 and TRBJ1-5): ETGVTQSPTHLIKTRGQQVTLRCSSQSGHNTVSWYQQALGQGPQFIFQYYREEENGRGNFPPRFSGLQFPNYSSELNVNALELDDSALYLCASSADGRNQPQHFGDGTRLSIL.

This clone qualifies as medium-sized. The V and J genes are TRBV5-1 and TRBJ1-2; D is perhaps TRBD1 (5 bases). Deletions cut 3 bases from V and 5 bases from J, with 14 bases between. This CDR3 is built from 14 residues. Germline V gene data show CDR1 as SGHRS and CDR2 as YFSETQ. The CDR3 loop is CASSSGLFVYGYTF. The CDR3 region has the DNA TGCGCCAGCAGCTCAGGGTTGTTTGTTTATGGCTACACCTTC.

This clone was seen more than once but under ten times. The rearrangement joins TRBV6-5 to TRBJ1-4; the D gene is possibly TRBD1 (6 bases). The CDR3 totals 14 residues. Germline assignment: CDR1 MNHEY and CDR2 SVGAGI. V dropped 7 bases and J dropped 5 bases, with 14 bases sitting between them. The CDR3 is CASTLTGRNEKLFF. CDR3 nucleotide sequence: TGTGCCAGCACCTTAACAGGGAGGAATGAAAAACTGTTTTTT.

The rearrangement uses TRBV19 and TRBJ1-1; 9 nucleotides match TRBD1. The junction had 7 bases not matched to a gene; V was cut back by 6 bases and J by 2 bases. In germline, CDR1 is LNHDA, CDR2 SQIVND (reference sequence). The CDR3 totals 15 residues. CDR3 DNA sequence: TGTGCCAGTAGCCTGACAGGGGGGCTCAACACTGAAGCTTTCTTT. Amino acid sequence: CASSLTGGLNTEAFF.